This TCR beta chain was sequenced during a study of shared clonotypes between healthy human individuals. Cells designated naive CD8 were CD45RO-negative and were positively selected for CCR7, with terminally differentiated effector memory CD45RA+ cells excluded. Details on this clone: Its target is not known.

Study-wide points: The sharing of about 5% of naive CD4 clonotypes was seen across a handful of donors.

Trimming at V came to 2 bases and at J to 0 bases, leaving 8 bases not matched to a gene. Germline CDR1 and CDR2: LGHNA and YNFKEQ. This CDR3 region has 19 residues. TCRdb's copy holds only in-frame clones and misses some; the assay was immunoSEQ multiplex PCR. The sample has about 2.2 million clones, around 93% seen once. The TCR originated in a man aged 18-30 years in good health. Some clones in this sample may be carry-over from other donors' samples. The chain couples TRBV4-2 to TRBJ2-6, with 9 bases aligning to TRBD2. The sample was naive CD8+ T cells from PBMCs. CDR3 in DNA: TGTGCCAGCAGCCAACCCCCCCTAGCGGGGTCCTCTGGGGCCAACGTCCTGACTTTC. This encodes CASSQPPLAGSSGANVLTF.